A single sample gave rise to the 21 T cell receptor beta chains below, sequenced in a study of T cells in Graves' hyperthyroidism and ophthalmopathy (dated by TCRdb to between 2018 and 2021). The library was prepared using multiplex PCR. Sequencer: Illumina HiSeq 2000. TCR beta CDR3 regions were amplified from RNA transcripts. A first-round RT-PCR of the TCR CDR3 used the HTBI primer set with the Qiagen OneStep RT-PCR kit. TCRdb ran its own pipeline on the public reads, namely fastp trimming at Q25 and MiXCR clone calling, and kept in-frame beta chains. Each entry merges the rows of one CDR3 protein and shows their most common DNA and genes. This sample gives about 360,000 distinct CDR3 sequences in total; 25% of them show up just once. The top ten hold around 67% of the sample. Sequencing was carried out using blood. The receptors were gathered from a man aged 45-60 years with Graves' hyperthyroidism.

The J gene is TRBJ2-3, the V gene TRBV6-1; no clear D gene. The V gene lost 2 bases and the J gene lost 1 base, with 16 bases spanning the gap. The germline gives CDR1 MNHNS, CDR2 SASEGT. This CDR3 region has 17 residues. The CDR3 coding sequence is TGTGCCAGCAGTGAAAGGTTCGCAGGAAGGCGCACAGATACGCAGTATTTT. This gives the protein CASSERFAGRRTDTQYF.

This clonotype was counted many times. The genes are TRBV5-1 and TRBJ1-4, with D tentatively TRBD1 (6 bases). The germline CDR1 and CDR2 sequences are SGHRS and YFSETQ. V was clipped by 1 base and J by 8 bases, with 12 bases between them. The CDR3 is 14 residues long. In DNA, the CDR3 is TGCGCCAGCAGCTTGAGCAGGGGAGGAGAAAAACTGTTTTTT. Translating it yields CASSLSRGGEKLFF.

The rearrangement uses TRBV7-2 and TRBJ1-5; D uncertain. V was pared by 1 base and J by 1 base, with 8 bases between. CDR3 length: 15 residues. CDR1 and CDR2 from the germline V gene are SGHTA and FQGNSA. The CDR3 sequence is CASSLVGESNQPQHF. The CDR3 DNA reads as TGTGCCAGCAGCTTAGTTGGGGAAAGCAATCAGCCCCAGCATTTT. Using reference TRBV7-2 and TRBJ1-5 for the parts outside the CDR3, the full variable domain is GAGVSQSPSNKVTEKGKDVELRCDPISGHTALYWYRQSLGQGLEFLIYFQGNSAPDKSGLPSDRFSAERTGGSVSTLTIQRTQQEDSAVYLCASSLVGESNQPQHFGDGTRLSIL.

In this sample, this clonotype turned up many times. This CDR3 reads CSARELAGGPNNEQFF. The DNA of the CDR3 is TGCAGTGCTAGAGAACTAGCGGGAGGGCCTAACAATGAGCAGTTCTTC. The genes are TRBV20-1 and TRBJ2-1, with 13 bases lining up with TRBD2. After removal of 0 bases from V and 5 bases from J, the junction contained 4 bases not matched to a gene. The CDR3 is 16 amino acids. The germline V gene encodes CDR1 DFQATT and CDR2 SNEGSKA (reference sequence).

This clonotype was detected ten times or more. A read error may produce the germline difference seen at one junction end. CDR3 residues: CASSLPSSRRPIF. The CDR3 coding sequence is TGTGCCAGCAGCTTACCGTCGAGCAGGAGGCCTATCTTT. The chain uses TRBV7-2 and TRBJ1-1; D uncertain. Per germline, CDR1 SGHTA and CDR2 FQGNSA. The CDR3 is made up of 13 amino acids.

V gene TRBV19 combines with J gene TRBJ1-5, with a tentative D call TRBD1 (5 bases). The germline V and J ends were trimmed by 4 bases and 3 bases, with 16 bases remaining between them. The CDR3 covers 16 residues. Germline assignment: CDR1 LNHDA and CDR2 SQIVND (reference sequence). The CDR3: CASSSKTGAFNQPQHF. The CDR3 bases are TGTGCCAGTAGTAGTAAAACAGGCGCTTTCAATCAGCCCCAGCATTTT. Variable domain in full (rest from reference TRBV19 and TRBJ1-5): DGGITQSPKYLFRKEGQNVTLSCEQNLNHDAMYWYRQDPGQGLRLIYYSQIVNDFQKGDIAEGYSVSREKKESFPLTVTSAQKNPTAFYLCASSSKTGAFNQPQHFGDGTRLSIL.

This rearrangement joins TRBV18 to TRBJ2-1; D not resolved. The CDR3 totals 13 residues. Per germline, CDR1 KGHSH and CDR2 LQKENI. Between the trimmed V and J ends, which lost 5 bases and 4 bases, there was a span of 9 bases. CDR3 bases: TGTGCCAGCTCAGACGACAAGTACAATGAGCAGTTCTTC. Encoded protein: CASSDDKYNEQFF.

A few counts support this clonotype. The chain recombines TRBV20-1 with TRBJ2-7, with a weak D call TRBD2 (6 bases). This CDR3 has 11 amino acids. Looked up from germline, CDR1 is DFQATT and CDR2 is SNEGSKA (reference sequence). Trimming removed 6 bases from V and 6 bases from J, with 12 bases in between. CDR3 DNA: TGCAGTGCCCCGACTAGTCGCGAGCAGTACTTC. Translating it yields CSAPTSREQYF.

This rearrangement joins TRBV6-2 or TRBV6-3 to TRBJ1-4; D call uncertain. Trimming removed 1 base from V and 0 bases from J, with 12 bases in between. This CDR3 spans 17 amino acids. Germline-derived CDR1 and CDR2 are MNHEY and SVGEGT. The CDR3: CASSYLGSLATNEKLFF. CDR3 sequence (DNA): TGTGCCAGCAGTTACTTGGGCAGCCTCGCAACTAATGAAAAACTGTTTTTT.

DNA for the CDR3: TGTGCCAGCAGTTTTCTCTGGCCTGCACAAGGCTACACCTTC. It encodes CASSFLWPAQGYTF. This chain links TRBV11-2 with TRBJ1-2; D gene ambiguous. CDR1 is SGHAT, CDR2 FQNNGV, per germline. V was pared by 6 bases and J by 8 bases, with 19 bases between. CDR3 size: 14 residues.

This clonotype was seen a few times. The V gene is TRBV30, the J gene TRBJ2-7; D ambiguous. The CDR3 sequence is 13 residues long. Germline V gives CDR1 GTSNPN, CDR2 SVGIG (reference sequence). Trimming removed 0 bases from V and 7 bases from J, with 13 bases in between. CDR3 sequence (DNA): TGTGCCTGGAGTGTACTAAAAGGAGCTGAGCAGTACTTC. Amino acid sequence: CAWSVLKGAEQYF.

In its sample, this clonotype was seen a few times. The chain links TRBV7-8 to TRBJ2-1, with 11 bases that match TRBD2. The CDR3 consists of 15 residues. Germline V gives CDR1 SGHVS, CDR2 FQNEAQ. Germline trimming cut 0 bases from V and 7 bases from J; bases unmatched to any gene: 2. CDR3 sequence: CASSLALAGENEQFF. The CDR3 DNA reads TGTGCCAGCAGCTTAGCACTAGCGGGAGAAAATGAGCAGTTCTTC.

The chain is built from TRBV5-1 and TRBJ1-1; D gene unclear. Germline lookup yields CDR1 SGHRS and CDR2 YFSETQ. V was clipped by 10 bases and J by 1 base, with 17 bases between them. CDR3 length: 14 residues. The CDR3, as DNA: TGCGCCTGCACGCTAGCCGGGAAGAACACTGAAGCTTTCTTT. Its protein product is CACTLAGKNTEAFF. Full variable domain (rest looked up from reference TRBV5-1 and TRBJ1-1): KAGVTQTPRYLIKTRGQQVTLSCSPISGHRSVSWYQQTPGQGLQFLFEYFSETQRNKGNFPGRFSGRQFSNSRSEMNVSTLELGDSALYLCACTLAGKNTEAFFGQGTRLTVV.

The chain has TRBV9 and TRBJ1-5; a weak D match, TRBD1 (5 bases). From germline, CDR1 is SGDLS and CDR2 YYNGEE. This CDR3 has 15 amino acids. Deletions cut 0 bases from V and 7 bases from J, with 14 bases between. The chain's CDR3 is CASSVGSGRGQPQHF. The CDR3, as DNA: TGTGCCAGCAGCGTAGGGTCGGGGCGGGGGCAGCCCCAGCATTTT. Full variable domain (missing parts from reference TRBV9 and TRBJ1-5): DSGVTQTPKHLITATGQRVTLRCSPRSGDLSVYWYQQSLDQGLQFLIQYYNGEERAKGNILERFSAQQFPDLHSELNLSSLELGDSALYFCASSVGSGRGQPQHFGDGTRLSIL.

J is TRBJ2-7 and V is TRBV12-3 or TRBV12-4; 8 bases are shared with TRBD1. The CDR3 extends over 14 amino acids. Losses at the gene ends were 6 bases for V and 1 base for J; bases not matched to a gene: 5. The CDR3 spells CASRDDRGSYEQYF. CDR3 DNA sequence: TGTGCCAGCAGGGATGACAGGGGTTCCTACGAGCAGTACTTC.

The sample holds a few counts of this clonotype. The chain couples TRBV29-1 to TRBJ2-7; the D call may be TRBD1 or TRBD2 (5 bases each). Per the germline V gene, CDR1 is SQVTM and CDR2 is ANQGSEA. CDR3 length: 11 amino acids. Trimming left V 4 bases short and J 5 bases short, with 9 bases between. CDR3 DNA: TGCAGCGTTGGAGGGGTCCACGAGCAGTACTTC. Translating gives CSVGGVHEQYF.

The gene calls are TRBV9 and TRBJ2-3, with 8 bases fitting TRBD2. Germline V gene data show CDR1 as SGDLS and CDR2 as YYNGEE. This CDR3 spans 16 amino acids. Trimming took 3 bases from V and 2 from J; bases not matched to a gene: 8. The chain's CDR3 is CASSEKLADLTDTQYF. The CDR3 nucleotides are TGTGCCAGCAGCGAAAAACTAGCGGACCTCACAGATACGCAGTATTTT.

This clonotype was picked up a small number of times. The V gene is TRBV20-1, the J gene TRBJ1-1; the D is unclear. Germline lookup yields CDR1 DFQATT and CDR2 SNEGSKA (reference sequence). The CDR3 totals 14 residues. V lost 3 bases, J lost 6 bases, and 17 bases lay in between. The CDR3 DNA follows: TGCAGTGCTAGCCCGGTTGTCAGCCAGGCTGAAGCTTTCTTT. This translates into CSASPVVSQAEAFF.

Turning to this clonotype: Compared with germline, one end of the junction differs, possibly owing to a read error. This chain joins TRBV5-6 and TRBJ1-1; 7 bases match TRBD1. Germline lookup yields CDR1 SGHDT and CDR2 YYEEEE. The CDR3 totals 14 residues. The CDR3 nucleotides are TGTGCCAGCAGCCTAAACAGGGGATATACTGAAGGTTTCTTT. Protein sequence: CASSLNRGYTEGFF.

The chain couples TRBV6-2 or TRBV6-3 to TRBJ1-4; tentatively, D is TRBD1 (6 bases). The germline V and J ends were trimmed by 0 bases and 4 bases, with 12 bases remaining between them. The CDR3 is 16 amino acids. Germline loops: CDR1 MNHEY, CDR2 SVGEGT. CDR3 residues: CASSYSSSRGNEKLFF. CDR3 DNA sequence: TGTGCCAGCAGTTACTCGAGCTCCAGGGGTAATGAAAAACTGTTTTTT.

The chain uses TRBV12-3 or TRBV12-4 and TRBJ2-7, with a weak D call TRBD2 (6 bases). The CDR3 has 11 amino acids. With 6 bases removed from V and 3 bases from J, the gap between germline ends came to 6 bases. The CDR3 nucleotides are TGTGCCAGCAGGGAGGGCTACGAGCAGTACTTC. Translation: CASREGYEQYF.